Listed here are 4 T cell receptor beta chains from one sample, sequenced in a study of blood T cell repertoires in COVID-19. Assay used: immunoSEQ multiplex PCR; TCRdb lists only in-frame clones, some missing. Among 40,000 to 65,000 clones listed, around 78% were seen once. The material sequenced was peripheral blood. The source of these receptors is a human donor with active or convalescent COVID-19. The donor label of this sample is uncertain.

A word on this clone: At one end the junction does not follow the germline gene, possibly because of a read error. This chain uses TRBV13 with TRBJ2-1; D is perhaps TRBD2 (5 bases). Germline assignment: CDR1 PRHDT and CDR2 FYEKMQ (reference sequence). The CDR3 runs 14 residues. The CDR3 here is CASTLTGNYNEQFF. CDR3 DNA: TGTGCCAGCACCTTAACGGGGAACTACAATGAGCAGTTCTTC.

This chain connects TRBV7-2 to TRBJ2-3; 16 positions agree with TRBD2. The CDR3 totals 17 residues. Unmatched junction bases numbered 7, after V lost 3 bases and J lost 7 bases. The germline V gene encodes CDR1 SGHTA and CDR2 FQGNSA. The CDR3 nucleotides are TGTGCCAGCAGCTTGGGACTAGCGGGAGGGCCGGGGCATACGCAGTATTTT. This gives the protein CASSLGLAGGPGHTQYF.

The chain has TRBV28 and TRBJ1-6; D is perhaps TRBD1 (5 bases). Germline CDR1 MDHEN, CDR2 SYDVKM. The germline V and J ends were trimmed by 6 bases and 10 bases, with 10 bases remaining between them. This CDR3 is built from 12 residues. The CDR3 spells CASSTGDSPLHF. CDR3 coding DNA: TGTGCCAGCAGCACGGGGGACTCACCCCTCCACTTT.

The chain couples TRBV19 to TRBJ2-7; 7 bases map to TRBD2. Unmatched junction bases numbered 4, after V lost 9 bases and J lost 2 bases. Germline lookup yields CDR1 LNHDA and CDR2 SQIVND (reference sequence). The CDR3 is made up of 12 amino acids. The CDR3: CASGRRAYEQYF. Written as DNA, the CDR3 is TGTGCCAGCGGGAGGAGGGCCTACGAGCAGTACTTC.